These 8 T cell receptor beta chains were sequenced from one sample in a study of regulatory T cells in long-lasting Graves disease. CDR3 regions were amplified by Arm-PCR using iRepertoire HTBI primers to build TCR beta libraries. TCRdb reprocessed the multiplex PCR reads with MiXCR, giving one entry per CDR3 protein. The profile shows some 560,000 distinct CDR3 sequences, approximately 16% of them singletons. This sample's time point: newly diagnosed GD, antithyroid drugs for less than 3 months. The TCR library used RNA extracted from PBMCs. A further study also used this sample, focusing on T cells in Graves' hyperthyroidism and ophthalmopathy.

This material consisted of peripheral blood mononuclear cells (PBMCs), taken at new diagnosis, from a patient treated with antithyroid drugs. The receptors come from a woman aged 40-65 years with Graves disease.

This clonotype was seen many times. This chain uses TRBV2 with TRBJ2-3; D gene unclear. The V gene lost 7 bases and the J gene lost 0 bases, with 11 bases spanning the gap. The CDR3 sequence is 14 residues long. Per germline, CDR1 SNHLY and CDR2 FYNNEI. In DNA, the CDR3 is TGTGCCAGCAACGATGACACAAGCACAGATACGCAGTATTTT. Its translation is CASNDDTSTDTQYF. Full variable domain (outside the CDR3, taken from reference TRBV2 and TRBJ2-3): EPEVTQTPSHQVTQMGQEVILRCVPISNHLYFYWYRQILGQKVEFLVSFYNNEISEKSEIFDDQFSVERPDGSNFTLKIRSTKLEDSAMYFCASNDDTSTDTQYFGPGTRLTVL.

Ten or more counts support this clonotype. This rearrangement joins TRBV12-3 or TRBV12-4 to TRBJ1-5; D call uncertain. V was trimmed by 7 bases and J by 8 bases, leaving 15 bases between them. The CDR3 has 13 amino acids. CDR3 sequence reads: CASTWAEGEPQHF. CDR3 sequence (DNA): TGTGCCAGCACATGGGCCGAGGGAGAGCCCCAGCATTTT.

This clonotype was counted between two and nine times. In DNA form, the CDR3 reads TGTGCCAGCAGTGAGGTGGACCTCTGGGGGAATCAGCCCCAGCATTTT. Its translation: CASSEVDLWGNQPQHF. The chain combines TRBV2 with TRBJ1-5; D may be TRBD1 (5 bases). The CDR3 length is 16 residues. Looked up from germline, CDR1 is SNHLY and CDR2 is FYNNEI. The V end lost 3 bases, the J end lost 4 bases, and 16 bases lay between the germline ends.

This clonotype was counted a few times. The gene calls are TRBV10-3 and TRBJ1-6, with 7 bases identical to TRBD1. Trimming took 3 bases from V and 10 from J; bases not matched to a gene: 12. The CDR3 contains 16 residues. CDR1 and CDR2 from the germline V gene are ENHRY and SYGVKD. CDR3 sequence reads: CAISDPLRQGGSPLHF. CDR3 DNA: TGTGCCATCAGTGACCCACTGCGACAGGGTGGATCACCCCTCCACTTT.

This clonotype occurred a few times. The genes are TRBV2 and TRBJ1-2, with TRBD1 identical over 7 bases. The trim removed 6 bases at V and 4 bases at J, leaving 5 bases unmatched. The CDR3 contains 13 residues. CDR1 and CDR2 from the germline V gene are SNHLY and FYNNEI. CDR3 sequence reads: CASRAGQFYGYTF. CDR3 nucleotides: TGTGCCAGCAGAGCGGGACAGTTCTATGGCTACACCTTC.

This clonotype was counted at least ten times. The chain joins TRBV28 to TRBJ1-3; D is uncertain. Germline CDR1 is MDHEN and CDR2 is SYDVKM. This CDR3 comprises 11 residues. The CDR3 nucleotides are TGTGCAACCCGAGGTGGAAACACCATATATTTT. Encoded protein: CATRGGNTIYF.

This chain connects TRBV13 to TRBJ2-7; D remains unclear. V lost 1 base, J lost 6 bases, and 10 bases lay in between. The CDR3 loop spans 13 amino acids. In germline, CDR1 is PRHDT, CDR2 FYEKMQ (reference sequence). The CDR3 bases are TGTGCCAGCAGCTTAGATTCAGACCTCGAGCAGTACTTC. The encoded protein is CASSLDSDLEQYF.

Only a few counts were recorded for this clonotype. V gene TRBV11-3 combines with J gene TRBJ2-4, with TRBD1 matching over 10 bases. The V gene end was trimmed by 5 bases and the J gene end by 2 bases; junction bases not matched to a gene: 6. Germline V gene data show CDR1 as SGHNT and CDR2 as YENEEA. There are 16 residues in the CDR3. This CDR3 reads CASSGGQGGPKNIQYF. The CDR3, as DNA: TGTGCCAGCAGCGGAGGACAGGGGGGGCCCAAAAACATTCAGTACTTC.